This T cell receptor (beta chain) was recorded in a study of blood T cell repertoires in COVID-19. Study-level information: Both acute and convalescent COVID-19 samples were obtained from the United States, Italy and Spain.

Followed over time, Seattle patients had been enrolled while infection was active. This CDR3 comprises 13 residues. Looked up from germline, CDR1 is KGHDR and CDR2 is SFDVKD. V shed 7 bases and J shed 2 bases, with 10 bases lying between them. As originally analysed: The assay estimated nucleated cells by amplifying reference gene primers. The data were produced by immunoSEQ multiplex PCR, yet TCRdb's version contains in-frame clones alone and is incomplete. The V and J calls and clone size were taken over from that table, and D and trimming were inferred from the DNA. Here the sample spans approximately 300,000 clones, 80% to 90% being singletons.

Sequencing used peripheral blood. The chain has TRBV24-1 and TRBJ1-1, with D hard to call. The clonotype originates from a woman in her forties or fifties with COVID-19, enrolled during active disease. CDR3 coding DNA: TGTGCCACCAGCCTGACGGGTAACACTGAAGCTTTCTTT. Its protein is CATSLTGNTEAFF.